Listed below are T cell receptor beta chains from one sample, sequenced in a study of technical replicates of blood from several donors. The table came from immunoSEQ multiplex PCR; TCRdb's copy has only in-frame clones and leaves some out. The sample has some 60,000 clones; around nine tenths are singletons. The sample consisted of PBMCs. The source is a human donor in good health. Some clones in this sample may be carry-over from other donors' samples. Both conserved end residues are part of each CDR3. Rows may omit the clone size; those that give it use once, few, many or a size class.

CDR3 protein: CASSGSGGRGYTF; V gene: TRBV2; clone size: NA
CDR3 protein: CSGNRGPTEAFF; V gene: TRBV29-1; clone size: NA
CDR3 protein: CASSAQRGSGNTIYF; V gene: TRBV10-2; clone size: few
CDR3 protein: CAISVTGSNTEAFF; V gene: TRBV10-3; clone size: few
CDR3 protein: CASSPRTGANYGYTF; V gene: TRBV18; clone size: NA
CDR3 protein: CAWSGTGYEQYF; V gene: TRBV30; clone size: NA
CDR3 protein: CASSTGTSGGRWHF; V gene: TRBV5-1; clone size: NA
CDR3 protein: CASSLDRGLNYGYTF; V gene: TRBV6-6; clone size: NA
CDR3 protein: CASSQDVASAYNEQFF; V gene: TRBV4-2; clone size: NA
CDR3 protein: CASSSAGQETQYF; V gene: TRBV7-2; clone size: NA
CDR3 protein: CASSPGRTGPVRYF; V gene: TRBV11-1; clone size: NA
CDR3 protein: CASSLQGLGEQYF; V gene: TRBV7-2; clone size: NA